The next 4 T cell receptor beta chains were all read from a single sample in a study of blood T cells in healthy people across ages. Primed by a sample-barcoded 5' primer and a J-beta primer mix, a second PCR proceeded for about 6 to 12 cycles. TCRdb called the 5' RACE reads again in MiXCR, with one record for every CDR3 protein. Altogether hundreds of thousands of distinct CDR3 sequences are present, around half being singletons, with the ten largest covering 20% to 25%. Sample: blood. The origin of the receptors is a man aged 80 or over in good health.

CDR3 sequence reads: CASRGTANTGELFF. The CDR3 bases are TGTGCCAGCCGGGGGACGGCAAACACCGGGGAGCTGTTTTTT. The rearrangement uses TRBV6-5 and TRBJ2-2; D is possibly TRBD2 (6 bases). CDR3 length: 14 amino acids. Trimming pared 8 bases from V and 2 bases from J, leaving 12 bases between. The germline gives CDR1 MNHEY, CDR2 SVGAGI.

The chain links TRBV6-5 to TRBJ1-2; D call uncertain. CDR3 length equals 14 residues. The germline gives CDR1 MNHEY, CDR2 SVGAGI. V lost 2 bases, J lost 1 base, and 8 bases lay in between. The CDR3, as DNA: TGTGCCAGCAGTTACGACGGTGTTAACTATGGCTACACCTTC. It yields the protein CASSYDGVNYGYTF.

The chain uses TRBV4-3 and TRBJ1-2; D is perhaps TRBD1 (5 bases). The CDR3 contains 13 residues. Trimming pared 0 bases from V and 8 bases from J, leaving 10 bases between. CDR1 and CDR2 from the germline V gene are LGHNA and YSLEER. The DNA of the CDR3 is TGCGCCAGCAGCCAAGAGGGGCAGAACGGCTACACCTTC. This translates into CASSQEGQNGYTF.

This clonotype has only a few counts. This sequence joins TRBV4-1 and TRBJ2-5; 8 nucleotides line up with TRBD1. Germline trimming cut 1 base from V and 5 bases from J; bases unmatched to any gene: 6. The CDR3 extends over 15 amino acids. Per the germline V gene, CDR1 is MGHRA and CDR2 is YSYEKL. In DNA, the CDR3 is TGCGCCAGCAGCCAAGTAGGACAGGGTTTGGAGACCCAGTACTTC. Residues: CASSQVGQGLETQYF.